The 32 T cell receptor beta chains given below trace back to one sample, sequenced in a study of shared clonotypes between healthy human individuals. The protocol was immunoSEQ multiplex PCR, while the TCRdb copy is restricted to in-frame clones and leaves out a portion. The sample holds 1.5 million to 2.5 million clones; less than 95% are singletons and the top ten take more than 0.95%. CD45RO-negative cells were positively selected for CCR7, leaving out terminally differentiated effector memory CD45RA+ cells. Sequenced input: naive CD8+ T cells sorted from blood. Every receptor here comes from a young man in good health.

This clone was seen once. The junction shows a germline mismatch at one end, possibly a read error. This chain links TRBV11-2 with TRBJ1-2; D might be TRBD1 (5 bases). The germline V gene has CDR1 SGHAT and CDR2 FQNNGV. This CDR3 has 16 residues. CDR3 amino acids: CASSLDSSYFGQGFSF. The CDR3 DNA reads as TGTGCCAGCAGCTTAGACTCGTCCTACTTCGGGCAGGGATTTTCTTTC.

This clone was seen just once. This sequence joins TRBV5-1 and TRBJ1-3, with TRBD1 identical over 7 bases. The CDR3 spans 16 residues. CDR1 and CDR2 (germline): SGHRS, YFSETQ. V trimming: 2 bases; J trimming: 0 bases; junction bases outside the gene matches: 5. DNA of the CDR3: TGCGCCAGCAGCTTCGGGACAGTGGTCTCTGGAAACACCATATATTTT. The encoded protein is CASSFGTVVSGNTIYF. Full variable domain (missing parts from reference TRBV5-1 and TRBJ1-3): KAGVTQTPRYLIKTRGQQVTLSCSPISGHRSVSWYQQTPGQGLQFLFEYFSETQRNKGNFPGRFSGRQFSNSRSEMNVSTLELGDSALYLCASSFGTVVSGNTIYFGEGSWLTVV.

The V gene is TRBV10-3, the J gene TRBJ1-6; D might be TRBD1 (5 bases). Trimming pared 10 bases from V and 6 bases from J, leaving 13 bases between. The CDR3 runs 13 residues. CDR1 is ENHRY, CDR2 SYGVKD, per germline. CDR3 in DNA: TGTGCCAGTTCCCCGGGACTTAATTCACCCCTCCACTTT. Translated, it gives CASSPGLNSPLHF.

J is TRBJ2-1 and V is TRBV7-2; TRBD1 is a possible D gene (8 bases). This CDR3 is 14 amino acids long. From germline, CDR1 is SGHTA and CDR2 FQGNSA. V shed 6 bases and J shed 5 bases, with 14 bases lying between them. The CDR3 region has the DNA TGTGCCAGCAGTTGGGGGGGACAGGACAATGAGCAGTTCTTC. Translating gives CASSWGGQDNEQFF.

The chain employs TRBV5-1 and TRBJ2-3, with a tentative D call TRBD1 (6 bases). CDR3 size: 15 residues. Deletions cut 3 bases from V and 2 bases from J, with 13 bases between. Germline assignment: CDR1 SGHRS and CDR2 YFSETQ. The CDR3 DNA follows: TGCGCCAGCAGCTGGCGGACAGACTACACAGATACGCAGTATTTT. Amino acid sequence: CASSWRTDYTDTQYF.

The CDR3 nucleotides are TGTGCCAGCAGCTTGGACGGGGGACAGAAAGCTTTCTTT. Encoded protein: CASSLDGGQKAFF. The rearrangement uses TRBV5-4 and TRBJ1-1; TRBD1 agrees at 7 bases. Germline CDR1 and CDR2: SGHNT and YYREEE (reference sequence). The CDR3 is 13 amino acids. The V and J ends lost 0 bases and 9 bases, in that order; junction bases with no gene match: 5.

V gene TRBV25-1 combines with J gene TRBJ2-2, with D hard to call. This CDR3 comprises 14 residues. The germline CDR1 and CDR2 sequences are MGHDK and SYGVNS. V shed 4 bases and J shed 6 bases, with 12 bases lying between them. CDR3 loop: CASSVQEDAGELFF. CDR3 sequence (DNA): TGTGCCAGCAGTGTTCAAGAAGACGCCGGGGAGCTGTTTTTT.

Details on this clone: The same CDR3 is also encoded by other DNA sequences in this sample. The V gene is TRBV27, the J gene TRBJ1-1, with D hard to call. Germline loops: CDR1 MNHEY, CDR2 SMNVEV (reference sequence). V was clipped by 3 bases and J by 4 bases, with 9 bases between them. The CDR3 has 13 residues. CDR3: CASSLGGLTEAFF. CDR3 DNA sequence: TGTGCCAGCAGTTTGGGCGGGCTCACTGAAGCTTTCTTT.

The V and J genes are TRBV28 and TRBJ1-1; D uncertain. Between the trimmed V and J ends, which lost 1 base and 7 bases, there was a span of 10 bases. This CDR3 has 13 residues. Germline CDR1 is MDHEN and CDR2 is SYDVKM. CDR3 protein: CASSLSHGSEAFF. Here the CDR3 DNA reads TGTGCCAGCAGTTTATCCCACGGCAGTGAAGCTTTCTTT.

The chain has TRBV29-1 and TRBJ2-2; D unresolved. Germline V gives CDR1 SQVTM, CDR2 ANQGSEA. Trimming took off 3 bases at V and 0 bases at J, with 5 bases between the two ends. This CDR3 has 13 amino acids. For the CDR3, the DNA is TGCAGCGTTGATCCCGCGAACACCGGGGAGCTGTTTTTT. Amino acid sequence: CSVDPANTGELFF.

This clone occurred once. J is TRBJ2-1 and V is TRBV29-1; 8 positions match TRBD2. Trimming removed 0 bases from V and 15 bases from J; junction bases left unmatched: 7. Germline V gives CDR1 SQVTM, CDR2 ANQGSEA. The CDR3 runs to 12 residues. As DNA, the CDR3 is TGCAGCGTTGAAGACGGGGGGGGCCTGCGGTTCTTC. It is translated as CSVEDGGGLRFF.

The J gene is TRBJ1-5, the V gene TRBV4-1, with D unresolved. V was clipped by 0 bases and J by 5 bases, with 17 bases between them. The CDR3 runs 17 residues. Germline-derived CDR1 and CDR2 are MGHRA and YSYEKL. As DNA, the CDR3 is TGCGCCAGCAGCCAAGATGGGTTGGCTCTGGGCGATCAGCCCCAGCATTTT. Its protein is CASSQDGLALGDQPQHF.

The gene calls are TRBV5-1 and TRBJ2-7; D unclear. The V and J ends lost 3 bases and 6 bases respectively, with 13 bases between them. The germline V gene has CDR1 SGHRS and CDR2 YFSETQ. The length of the CDR3 is 13 residues. CDR3 protein: CASSYSGYTEQYF. DNA for the CDR3: TGCGCCAGCAGCTACTCAGGTTACACCGAGCAGTACTTC. The whole variable domain, filled in from reference TRBV5-1 and TRBJ2-7, reads KAGVTQTPRYLIKTRGQQVTLSCSPISGHRSVSWYQQTPGQGLQFLFEYFSETQRNKGNFPGRFSGRQFSNSRSEMNVSTLELGDSALYLCASSYSGYTEQYFGPGTRLTVT.

V usage is TRBV30 and J usage is TRBJ2-7, with D possibly matching TRBD2 (5 bases). The CDR3 consists of 14 residues. Germline V CDR1 and CDR2: GTSNPN, SVGIG (reference sequence). V lost 0 bases to trimming and J lost 5 bases, with 14 bases between them. In DNA form, the CDR3 reads TGTGCCTGGAGTGTTTTTGGAGGAGCCAACGAGCAGTACTTC. Translation: CAWSVFGGANEQYF. The whole variable domain, filled in from reference TRBV30 and TRBJ2-7, reads SQTIHQWPATLVQPVGSPLSLECTVEGTSNPNLYWYRQAAGRGLQLLFYSVGIGQISSEVPQNLSASRPQDRQFILSSKKLLLSDSGFYLCAWSVFGGANEQYFGPGTRLTVT.

As concerns this clone: An end of the junction differs from the germline gene, which may be a read error. The rearrangement uses TRBV6-5 and TRBJ1-6, with no clear D. This CDR3 spans 16 amino acids. Germline V gene sequence: CDR1 MNHEY, CDR2 SVGAGI. The CDR3 DNA is TGTGCCAACAGTTACTCCCCCTTACCTGGGGAGCTCCCCCTCCACTTT. Translation gives CANSYSPLPGELPLHF.

The chain has TRBV4-1 and TRBJ1-6; D not resolved. The CDR3 is 16 residues long. In germline, CDR1 is MGHRA, CDR2 YSYEKL. V was cut by 4 bases and J by 0 bases, with 10 bases left in between. CDR3 sequence: CASSPRSSSYNSPLHF. For the CDR3, the DNA is TGCGCCAGCAGCCCACGCAGCAGCTCCTATAATTCACCCCTCCACTTT.

This chain uses TRBV6-1 with TRBJ2-1, with 12 positions matching TRBD2. Germline V gene data show CDR1 as MNHNS and CDR2 as SASEGT. There are 15 residues in the CDR3. The trim removed 5 bases at V and 3 bases at J, leaving 2 bases unmatched. The CDR3 here is CASSQLAGGYNEQFF. The DNA for the CDR3 is TGTGCCAGCAGTCAACTAGCGGGGGGCTACAATGAGCAGTTCTTC.

This chain links TRBV2 with TRBJ1-1; D ambiguous. The CDR3 extends over 13 amino acids. Germline V CDR1 and CDR2: SNHLY, FYNNEI. With 4 bases removed from V and 1 base from J, the gap between germline ends came to 7 bases. The CDR3 DNA reads as TGTGCCAGCAGTGTCACAGCGAACACTGAAGCTTTCTTT. This codes for CASSVTANTEAFF.

The V call is TRBV29-1, the J call TRBJ2-1; 7 nucleotides agree with TRBD1. This CDR3 has 14 residues. Germline loops: CDR1 SQVTM, CDR2 ANQGSEA. With V trimmed by 1 base and J by 2 bases, 2 bases remained unmatched. CDR3 sequence reads: CSVEGGTAYNEQFF. As DNA, the CDR3 is TGCAGCGTTGAAGGAGGGACAGCCTACAATGAGCAGTTCTTC.

CDR3 in DNA: TGTGCCAGCAGCCCGGGACGAGGGGCTGAAGCTTTCTTT. It codes for CASSPGRGAEAFF. V usage is TRBV6-5 and J usage is TRBJ1-1; D is perhaps TRBD1 (5 bases). The CDR3 runs to 13 residues. V lost 6 bases and J 6 bases, leaving 14 bases between the germline ends. Germline V gene data show CDR1 as MNHEY and CDR2 as SVGAGI.

J is TRBJ1-2 and V is TRBV4-1; 7 bases are a match to TRBD1. J was trimmed by 8 bases and V by 4 bases; bases with no gene match: 13. Germline CDR1 and CDR2: MGHRA and YSYEKL. This CDR3 region has 15 residues. CDR3 amino acids: CASSPTGVQVMGYTF. The CDR3 DNA is TGCGCCAGCAGCCCCACAGGGGTCCAGGTCATGGGCTACACCTTC.

The chain is built from TRBV7-2 and TRBJ2-5; 11 positions agree with TRBD2. Germline-derived CDR1 and CDR2 are SGHTA and FQGNSA. The CDR3 is 16 amino acids. The CDR3 protein is CANRWGLAGGRETQYF. CDR3 nucleotide sequence: TGTGCGAACAGATGGGGGCTAGCGGGAGGTAGGGAGACCCAGTACTTC.

Concerning this clone: The sample holds other DNA sequences that translate to the same CDR3. The rearrangement links TRBV30 to TRBJ2-7; 9 bases line up with TRBD1. V shed 1 base and J 4 bases; nucleotides not matched to a gene: 2. This CDR3 is built from 13 residues. The germline CDR1 and CDR2 sequences are GTSNPN and SVGIG (reference sequence). The CDR3 DNA reads TGTGCCTGGAGTGAGACAGGGGGTTACGAGCAGTACTTC. Translation gives CAWSETGGYEQYF.

This chain connects TRBV7-9 to TRBJ2-1, with D tentatively TRBD2 (5 bases). Germline CDR1 SEHNR, CDR2 FQNEAQ (reference sequence). CDR3 size: 14 residues. Trimming stripped 4 bases from V and 10 bases from J, with 17 bases between. The CDR3 is CASSYGSGLGEQFF. The CDR3 DNA is TGTGCCAGCAGCTACGGCTCGGGATTGGGCGAGCAGTTCTTC.

The genes are TRBV29-1 and TRBJ2-7, with 9 bases aligning to TRBD1. Germline lookup yields CDR1 SQVTM and CDR2 ANQGSEA. CDR3 size: 15 residues. Trimming cost V 0 bases and J 4 bases; bases outside gene matches: 7. CDR3 bases: TGCAGCGTTGAAGAGGAACAGGGGGCTTTGTACGAGCAGTACTTC. It translates to CSVEEEQGALYEQYF.

This clone occurred a few times. CDR3 in amino acids: CASSPPDLPYEQYF. CDR3 coding DNA: TGTGCCAGCAGTCCCCCCGACCTGCCCTACGAGCAGTACTTC. This chain connects TRBV27 to TRBJ2-7; unclear D gene. V was clipped by 5 bases and J by 2 bases, with 13 bases between them. CDR1 is MNHEY and CDR2 is SMNVEV in the germline V gene (reference sequence). This CDR3 is 14 amino acids long.

The sample holds one count of this clone. J is TRBJ2-7 and V is TRBV5-6; D perhaps matches TRBD1 (5 bases). Trimming removed 3 bases at V and 2 bases at J, with 9 bases between. The CDR3 extends over 13 amino acids. Germline V CDR1 and CDR2: SGHDT, YYEEEE. The CDR3 sequence is CASSSGSAYEQYF. The CDR3 DNA is TGTGCCAGCAGCTCAGGGTCCGCCTACGAGCAGTACTTC.

V gene TRBV5-1 combines with J gene TRBJ2-3, with D possibly matching TRBD2 (6 bases). Germline lookup yields CDR1 SGHRS and CDR2 YFSETQ. The CDR3 runs to 15 residues. V dropped 0 bases and J dropped 2 bases, with 10 bases sitting between them. CDR3 amino acids: CASSLESGYTDTQYF. The CDR3 nucleotides read TGCGCCAGCAGCTTGGAGAGCGGGTACACAGATACGCAGTATTTT.

The V call is TRBV7-2, the J call TRBJ2-3; D is possibly TRBD2 (5 bases). Germline CDR1 reads SGHTA; CDR2 reads FQGNSA. Trimming removed 4 bases from V and 3 bases from J, with 11 bases in between. The CDR3 loop spans 14 amino acids. For the CDR3, the DNA is TGTGCCAGCAGCTCGCCCACGGGAACAGATACGCAGTATTTT. This codes for CASSSPTGTDTQYF.

The CDR3 sequence: CASSIQDMNTEAFF. Written as DNA, the CDR3 is TGTGCCAGTAGTATTCAGGACATGAACACTGAAGCTTTCTTT. This rearrangement joins TRBV19 to TRBJ1-1, with D possibly TRBD1 on 5 matching bases. Per germline, CDR1 LNHDA and CDR2 SQIVND (reference sequence). Trimming pared 3 bases from V and 0 bases from J, leaving 8 bases between. The CDR3 covers 14 residues.

The V call is TRBV6-6, the J call TRBJ2-1, with D possibly matching TRBD2 (5 bases). Germline CDR1 and CDR2: MNHNY and SVGAGI (reference sequence). The CDR3 loop spans 13 amino acids. With 6 bases removed from V and 6 bases from J, the gap between germline ends came to 12 bases. CDR3 region: CASSPGLGNEQFF. CDR3 nucleotide sequence: TGTGCCAGCAGCCCTGGACTGGGCAATGAGCAGTTCTTC.

The V call is TRBV7-9, the J call TRBJ2-7; 7 nucleotides align to TRBD1. The CDR3 has 16 amino acids. The V gene's germline CDR1 is SEHNR and CDR2 FQNEAQ (reference sequence). Trimming removed 1 base from V and 5 bases from J; junction bases left unmatched: 11. CDR3 amino acids: CASSLGTGPSKNEQYF. Written as DNA, the CDR3 is TGTGCCAGCAGCTTAGGGACAGGACCCTCTAAAAACGAGCAGTACTTC.